The clone carrying this TCR beta chain was seen just once. Its antigen is unidentified. These data belong to a study of cytomegalovirus exposure and HLA in healthy donors. Across the study: A subsequent analysis stated that the 120 or so validation repertoires were run on the same platform as the approximately 700 first-cohort repertoires.

TCRdb keeps only in-frame clones here, not all; method: immunoSEQ multiplex PCR. The sample carries approximately 120,000 clones, about 96% recorded once. CDR1 is MDHEN, CDR2 SYDVKM, per germline. With V trimmed by 3 bases and J by 4 bases, 16 bases remained unmatched. The CDR3 loop spans 18 amino acids. Whole-study results and caveats: In vitro data verified a few CMV-associated chains as specific for CMV antigens. Most TCR sequences proved rare, with some public TCRs found in many donors.

The chain uses TRBV28 and TRBJ2-5, with 8 bases that match TRBD2. The origin of this receptor is a young man in good health and CMV-seronegative. Material for sequencing was PBMCs. The CDR3 DNA sequence: TGTGCCAGCAGTTTTTGGAGCGGTAGCGGGACTGTTGGAGAGACCCAGTACTTC. As protein: CASSFWSGSGTVGETQYF.